This TCR beta chain was recovered during a study of blood T cell repertoires in COVID-19. Study at large: Donors in the United States, Italy and Spain gave samples during acute or convalescent COVID-19. PBMCs, B-cell-depleted T cells, or T cells provided the cDNA or gDNA that made up the material.

The Seattle site enrolled patients during active infection and followed them longitudinally. V shed 6 bases, J shed 4 bases, and the junction held 14 bases outside the gene matches. The CDR3 is 16 amino acids. Per the germline V gene, CDR1 is MDHEN and CDR2 is SYDVKM. Original data processing: Amplifying reference gene primers gave estimates of nucleated cell counts. The assay was immunoSEQ multiplex PCR, and TCRdb's table has in-frame clones only and misses some. V, J and clone size are taken as reported in that table, and D and trimming were inferred from the DNA itself. The table shows about 180,000 clones, with roughly 78% occurring only once.

Specimen: peripheral blood. The source is a woman aged 55-70 years with COVID-19, enrolled during active disease. This chain links TRBV28 with TRBJ1-2; TRBD1 aligns across 7 bases. DNA for the CDR3: TGTGCCAGCAGCCCAGGACAGGCTAAGTTTGGCTATGGCTACACCTTC. As protein: CASSPGQAKFGYGYTF.